This record concerns one T cell receptor beta chain sequence. The data were taken from a study of memory CD4+ T cells and cytomegalovirus serostatus. Turning to the study itself: Healthy Belgian adult donors included fewer than 10 CMV-positive and some 23 CMV-negative people.

The sort gate was single viable CD3+CD4+CD8-CD45RO+ cells for memory CD4+ T cells. Measured with immunoSEQ multiplex PCR; TCRdb has only the in-frame clones, and not every one. Counted here are about 41,000 clones, about three quarters occurring once; the ten biggest clones make up around 6.6%. CDR3 length: 13 residues. Germline V gene sequence: CDR1 SGHDT, CDR2 YYEEEE. The V gene lost 2 bases and the J gene lost 8 bases, with 13 bases spanning the gap. Sequencing was carried out using memory CD4+ T cells from blood. The TCR comes from an adult in good health and CMV-seronegative. The chain is built from TRBV5-6 and TRBJ1-2; D gene ambiguous. DNA for the CDR3: TGTGCCAGCAGCTTCGTGTCTTTAAGGGGCTACACCTTC. Protein sequence: CASSFVSLRGYTF.